The rows below give T cell receptor beta chains drawn from one sample of a study of shared clonotypes between healthy human individuals. Method: immunoSEQ multiplex PCR; TCRdb's copy keeps in-frame clones and lacks some. The sample includes about 2.3 million clones, about 92% of them seen just once. The sample consisted of naive CD4+ T cells from PBMCs. The source of these receptors is a man aged 18 to 35 in good health. Some clones in this sample may be carry-over from other donors' samples. CDR3s include the opening cysteine and the closing phenylalanine or tryptophan. The D gene is left open where the match is weak. Not every row has a clone size; where given, it reads once, few, many or a size class.

v_gene	abundance	j_gene	d_gene	CDR3aa	CDR3nt
TRBV7-3	-	TRBJ2-7	TRBD1	CASSPGGTGGRYEQYF	TGTGCCAGCAGCCCCGGGGGGACAGGGGGCCGGTACGAGCAGTACTTC
TRBV7-3	-	TRBJ1-3	-	CASSFRGLVAGNTIYF	TGTGCCAGCAGCTTCCGAGGTCTAGTAGCTGGAAACACCATATATTTT
TRBV7-2	-	TRBJ2-7	-	CASSTPRGHEQYF	TGTGCCAGCAGCACCCCGAGGGGCCACGAGCAGTACTTC
TRBV18	-	TRBJ1-1	-	CASSPIGKTEAFF	TGTGCCAGCTCACCGATAGGGAAGACTGAAGCTTTCTTT
TRBV28	-	TRBJ2-3	-	CASSLRRGGTSTDTQYF	TGTGCCAGCAGTTTACGGCGGGGAGGAACTAGCACAGATACGCAGTATTTT
TRBV4-2	-	TRBJ1-4	TRBD1	CASSRDRAEEKLFF	TGTGCCAGCAGTAGGGACAGGGCCGAAGAAAAACTGTTTTTT
TRBV4-3	-	TRBJ2-3	-	CASSEIMRTSTQYF	TGCGCCAGCAGCGAAATAATGAGGACCTCCACGCAGTATTTT
TRBV7-2	-	TRBJ1-1	-	CASRPRQALNTEAFF	TGTGCCAGCAGACCTCGACAGGCCCTTAACACTGAAGCTTTCTTT
TRBV18	once	TRBJ2-5	-	CASSPISQETQYF	TGTGCCAGCTCACCAATCTCCCAAGAGACCCAGTACTTC
TRBV18	-	TRBJ1-2	TRBD1	CASSRQGRGGYTF	TGTGCCAGCTCGCGACAGGGGCGTGGTGGCTACACCTTC
TRBV15	-	TRBJ1-5	-	CATRGGNQPQHF	TGTGCCACCCGAGGGGGCAATCAGCCCCAGCATTTT
TRBV28	once	TRBJ2-1	-	CASSSHVLVSEQFF	TGTGCCAGCAGTTCTCACGTTCTAGTGAGCGAGCAGTTCTTC
TRBV30	-	TRBJ2-7	-	CACRRTASYEQYF	TGTGCCTGTCGCAGGACAGCGAGTTACGAGCAGTACTTC
TRBV5-1	-	TRBJ1-4	TRBD1	CASSLEDRGRTTNEKLFF	TGCGCCAGCAGCTTGGAGGACAGGGGGCGAACAACTAATGAAAAACTGTTTTTT
TRBV15	-	TRBJ1-2	-	CATSKPGRDYGYTF	TGTGCCACCAGCAAACCCGGCAGGGACTATGGCTACACCTTC